The 32 T cell receptor beta chains in this list originate from one sample, sequenced in a study of blood T cell repertoires in COVID-19. The method was immunoSEQ multiplex PCR; TCRdb's version includes in-frame clones alone and lacks a portion of them. Seen here are over 90,000 clones, roughly 90% observed once, and the top ten hold under 2%. The sample comprised peripheral blood. All receptors come from an elderly man with acute or convalescent COVID-19.

This chain links TRBV28 with TRBJ2-4, with 7 bases identical to TRBD2. Per germline, CDR1 MDHEN and CDR2 SYDVKM. The V segment lost 3 bases and the J segment 4 bases; nucleotides outside the gene matches: 9. The CDR3 has 16 amino acids. CDR3 residues: CASSLVAGASKNIQYF. CDR3 sequence (DNA): TGTGCCAGCAGTTTGGTTGCGGGAGCGAGTAAAAACATTCAGTACTTC.

This clone was seen a single time. The genes are TRBV7-2 and TRBJ2-3; D possibly corresponds to TRBD2 (5 bases). The CDR3 totals 16 residues. Germline V CDR1 and CDR2: SGHTA, FQGNSA. V lost 5 bases, J lost 2 bases, and 17 bases lay in between. In DNA, the CDR3 is TGTGCCAGCAGCGCACGGACTGGTGCCTACACAGATACGCAGTATTTT. This sequence encodes CASSARTGAYTDTQYF.

CDR3 in amino acids: CASSMPGSTDTQYF. CDR3 in DNA: TGTGCCAGTAGTATGCCCGGGAGCACAGATACGCAGTATTTT. The V gene is TRBV19, the J gene TRBJ2-3; D is uncertain. CDR1 and CDR2 from the germline V gene are LNHDA and SQIVND (reference sequence). This CDR3 has 14 amino acids. V was cut by 3 bases and J by 0 bases, with 7 bases left in between.

This clone was observed a single time. V gene TRBV6-2 or TRBV6-3 combines with J gene TRBJ2-1; the D gene is possibly TRBD1 (6 bases). Germline V gene data show CDR1 as MNHEY and CDR2 as SVGEGT. V dropped 0 bases and J dropped 6 bases, with 18 bases sitting between them. This CDR3 region has 17 residues. CDR3 in DNA: TGTGCCAGCAGTTACTCCCCGGCAGGGGTGGGGAGCAATGAGCAGTTCTTC. Translation gives CASSYSPAGVGSNEQFF.

The chain recombines TRBV6-5 with TRBJ1-5, with D unresolved. Trimming removed 11 bases from V and 3 bases from J, with 14 bases in between. This CDR3 is built from 13 residues. In germline, CDR1 is MNHEY, CDR2 SVGAGI. The chain's CDR3 is CAGGLRDNQPQHF. The CDR3 nucleotides are TGTGCCGGAGGGCTACGAGACAATCAGCCCCAGCATTTT.

This chain connects TRBV11-1 to TRBJ1-2, with D maybe TRBD1 (6 bases). Germline V CDR1 and CDR2: SGHAT, FQDESV (reference sequence). Trimming left V 3 bases short and J 4 bases short, with 9 bases between. The length of the CDR3 is 13 residues. CDR3 sequence (DNA): TGTGCCAGCAGCTTCAGGGGTCCCTATGGCTACACCTTC. Protein sequence: CASSFRGPYGYTF.

The chain recombines TRBV11-1 with TRBJ2-7; TRBD1 is a possible D gene (6 bases). The germline V and J ends were trimmed by 3 bases and 3 bases, with 12 bases remaining between them. Germline V gene sequence: CDR1 SGHAT, CDR2 FQDESV (reference sequence). This CDR3 contains 14 residues. CDR3 protein: CASSFGGTSYEQYF. The CDR3, as DNA: TGTGCCAGCAGCTTTGGGGGCACCAGCTACGAGCAGTACTTC. The entire variable domain, with the rest obtained from reference TRBV11-1 and TRBJ2-7, is as follows: EAEVAQSPRYKITEKSQAVAFWCDPISGHATLYWYRQILGQGPELLVQFQDESVVDDSQLPKDRFSAERLKGVDSTLKIQPAELGDSAMYLCASSFGGTSYEQYFGPGTRLTVT.

The V gene is TRBV3-1 (or the pseudogene TRBV3-2), the J gene TRBJ2-5; D not certain. V was cut by 0 bases and J by 7 bases, with 6 bases left in between. The CDR3 runs to 12 residues. The V gene's germline CDR1 is LGHDT and CDR2 YNNKEL (reference sequence). The CDR3 sequence is CASSQDQLTQYF. CDR3 in DNA: TGTGCCAGCAGCCAAGATCAACTGACCCAGTACTTC.

The chain couples TRBV11-2 to TRBJ2-1; D perhaps matches TRBD2 (5 bases). This CDR3 contains 13 residues. CDR1 is SGHAT, CDR2 FQNNGV, per germline. V lost 5 bases and J 8 bases, leaving 13 bases between the germline ends. CDR3 nucleotide sequence: TGTGCCAGCAGCAGTGCGGGTAGGGATGAGCAGTTCTTC. Its protein product is CASSSAGRDEQFF.

V and J are TRBV7-2 and TRBJ2-7; 8 bases are a match to TRBD1. V gave up 2 bases and J gave up 4 bases; unmatched junction bases: 13. The germline CDR1 and CDR2 sequences are SGHTA and FQGNSA. The CDR3 runs to 17 residues. CDR3 protein: CASSLSLLRTGSYEQYF. In DNA, the CDR3 is TGTGCCAGCAGCTTATCCCTTTTAAGGACAGGGTCTTACGAGCAGTACTTC.

The rearrangement joins TRBV6-5 to TRBJ2-1, with D perhaps TRBD1 (6 bases). The CDR3 length is 14 residues. Germline V gene data show CDR1 as MNHEY and CDR2 as SVGAGI. V was cut by 6 bases and J by 8 bases, with 17 bases left in between. The CDR3 reads CASSDGPRGHEQFF. The DNA for the CDR3 is TGTGCCAGCAGCGATGGCCCCAGGGGTCATGAGCAGTTCTTC.

V and J are TRBV5-4 and TRBJ2-2; 12 bases align to TRBD2. Germline V lookup: CDR1 SGHNT, CDR2 YYREEE (reference sequence). V trimming: 4 bases; J trimming: 4 bases; junction bases outside the gene matches: 11. The CDR3 is made up of 18 amino acids. In DNA, the CDR3 is TGTGCCAGCAGCACCCGGAGGCTAGCGGGAGGGCGCACCGGGGAGCTGTTTTTT. It translates to CASSTRRLAGGRTGELFF.

This clone was observed a single time. V and J are TRBV5-4 and TRBJ2-7; TRBD1 is a possible D gene (5 bases). The germline CDR1 and CDR2 sequences are SGHNT and YYREEE (reference sequence). Trimming removed 2 bases from V and 1 base from J, with 7 bases in between. The CDR3 contains 13 residues. In nucleotides, the CDR3 is TGTGCCAGCAGCTTTAAGGGGTCCTACGAGCAGTACTTC. Its protein product is CASSFKGSYEQYF.

Concerning this clone itself: This sample also contains other DNA sequences that code for the same CDR3. The V gene is TRBV7-8, the J gene TRBJ1-4, with D uncertain. Trimming stripped 5 bases from V and 5 bases from J, with 9 bases between. This CDR3 contains 13 residues. Germline lookup yields CDR1 SGHVS and CDR2 FQNEAQ. CDR3 in amino acids: CASSRSLNEKLFF. The CDR3 DNA sequence: TGTGCCAGCAGCCGGTCACTGAATGAAAAACTGTTTTTT.

The V and J genes are TRBV5-4 and TRBJ2-3; TRBD2 matches at 8 bases. The CDR3 has 17 residues. V dropped 4 bases and J dropped 6; count of bases not matched to a gene: 16. Germline lookup yields CDR1 SGHNT and CDR2 YYREEE (reference sequence). In DNA form, the CDR3 reads TGTGCCAGCAGCCCCCTGAGGAGCGGGAGTTCGCTTGATACGCAGTATTTT. Translation: CASSPLRSGSSLDTQYF.

The rearrangement joins TRBV2 to TRBJ2-6, with 7 nucleotides matching TRBD1. Germline CDR1 is SNHLY and CDR2 is FYNNEI. Losses at the gene ends were 6 bases for V and 2 bases for J; bases not matched to a gene: 4. This CDR3 has 15 amino acids. CDR3 sequence (DNA): TGTGCCAGCAGCCCTGGGACAGCTGGGGCCAACGTCCTGACTTTC. It is translated as CASSPGTAGANVLTF.

V and J are TRBV28 and TRBJ2-6; perhaps TRBD2 as D (7 bases). In germline, CDR1 is MDHEN, CDR2 SYDVKM. Trimming left V 3 bases short and J 2 bases short, with 8 bases between. The CDR3 runs 15 residues. The CDR3 reads CASSLGGPGANVLTF. The CDR3 coding sequence is TGTGCCAGCAGTTTGGGGGGGCCTGGGGCCAACGTCCTGACTTTC.

The V and J genes are TRBV6-6 and TRBJ2-7, with TRBD1 identical over 10 bases. With V trimmed by 8 bases and J by 4 bases, 8 bases remained unmatched. CDR1 is MNHNY, CDR2 SVGAGI, per germline (reference sequence). This CDR3 has 14 residues. This CDR3 reads CASSWDRGSYEQYF. The CDR3 nucleotides are TGTGCCAGCTCTTGGGACAGGGGTTCGTACGAGCAGTACTTC.

The chain links TRBV27 to TRBJ2-1; 7 bases are shared with TRBD2. The V segment lost 5 bases and the J segment 8 bases; nucleotides outside the gene matches: 9. The CDR3 length is 14 residues. Germline CDR1 reads MNHEY; CDR2 reads SMNVEV (reference sequence). The CDR3 loop reads CASSVGLPGHEQFF. The CDR3 region has the DNA TGTGCCAGCAGTGTGGGACTACCAGGCCATGAGCAGTTCTTC.

The chain carries TRBV19 and TRBJ2-2; 10 positions match TRBD1. After removal of 8 bases from V and 5 bases from J, the junction contained 8 bases not matched to a gene. The CDR3 contains 15 residues. Per germline, CDR1 LNHDA and CDR2 SQIVND (reference sequence). The CDR3 is CASFTPGQGTGELFF. CDR3 sequence (DNA): TGTGCCAGTTTTACCCCGGGACAGGGGACCGGGGAGCTGTTTTTT.

This clone showed up just once. The chain recombines TRBV7-9 with TRBJ2-7; tentative D call: TRBD1 (6 bases). With 1 base removed from V and 1 base from J, the gap between germline ends came to 8 bases. Per germline, CDR1 SEHNR and CDR2 FQNEAQ (reference sequence). This CDR3 is built from 14 residues. Here the CDR3 DNA reads TGTGCCAGCAGCTTAGGAACAGGGTCCTACGAGCAGTACTTC. Its translation: CASSLGTGSYEQYF.

The chain is built from TRBV3-1 (or the pseudogene TRBV3-2) and TRBJ2-3, with 11 bases lining up with TRBD2. Germline CDR1 is LGHDT and CDR2 is YNNKEL (reference sequence). This CDR3 has 17 amino acids. Trimming took 4 bases from V and 6 from J; bases not matched to a gene: 12. The CDR3 DNA reads as TGTGCCAGCAGCCGAACTAGCGGGAGTAGGGAAGGGGATACGCAGTATTTT. Amino acid sequence: CASSRTSGSREGDTQYF.

This chain links TRBV6-1 with TRBJ1-6; 9 positions agree with TRBD1. J lost 10 bases, V lost 1 base, and 5 bases had no gene match. The CDR3 runs 15 residues. CDR1 and CDR2 (germline): MNHNS, SASEGT. Here the CDR3 reads CASSEDGTGRSPLHF. CDR3 in DNA: TGTGCCAGCAGTGAAGATGGGACAGGGAGGTCACCCCTCCACTTT.

In nucleotides, the CDR3 is TGCAGCGTAACTAGCGGGAGTACTCACGGGGAGCTGTTTTTT. It encodes CSVTSGSTHGELFF. The rearrangement uses TRBV29-1 and TRBJ2-2; 11 nucleotides line up with TRBD2. J gave up 7 bases and V 6 bases, and 7 bases lay outside the gene matches. The CDR3 runs 14 residues. Germline V gives CDR1 SQVTM, CDR2 ANQGSEA.

This chain connects TRBV6-2 or TRBV6-3 to TRBJ2-2; TRBD2 aligns across 8 bases. The ends lost 4 bases at V and 1 base at J; junction bases unmatched: 11. This CDR3 is built from 18 residues. CDR1 and CDR2 from the germline V gene are MNHEY and SVGEGT. CDR3 DNA: TGTGCCAGCAGTTCAGTTTCTAGCGGGTTGAGGAACACCGGGGAGCTGTTTTTT. It codes for CASSSVSSGLRNTGELFF.

The CDR3 DNA is TGCGCCAGCAGCTTGTCCGGGTACCAAGAGACCCAGTACTTC. Protein product: CASSLSGYQETQYF. The rearrangement links TRBV5-1 to TRBJ2-5; D gene unclear. With 1 base removed from V and 0 bases from J, the gap between germline ends came to 7 bases. The germline gives CDR1 SGHRS, CDR2 YFSETQ. The CDR3 is 14 residues long.

CDR3 coding DNA: TGTGCCAGCAGTGTTTTCGACAGGGGTAGGGGCACTGAAGCTTTCTTT. Residues: CASSVFDRGRGTEAFF. This chain uses TRBV6-1 with TRBJ1-1; TRBD1 matches at 8 bases. The CDR3 totals 16 residues. Germline-derived CDR1 and CDR2 are MNHNS and SASEGT. The junction had 11 bases not matched to a gene; V was cut back by 4 bases and J by 4 bases.

This chain uses TRBV5-1 with TRBJ1-2, with 8 bases that match TRBD1. This CDR3 comprises 15 residues. Germline trimming cut 7 bases from V and 2 bases from J; bases unmatched to any gene: 10. Germline CDR1 is SGHRS and CDR2 is YFSETQ. For the CDR3, the DNA is TGCGCCAGCCAATTCGGGACAGGAGCAAACTATGGCTACACCTTC. Encoded protein: CASQFGTGANYGYTF.

The chain employs TRBV21-1 and TRBJ2-7; the listed D gene, TRBD1, was not tested against the DNA. TRBV21-1 is marked as a pseudogene. The CDR3 is 14 amino acids. CDR3 DNA: TGTGCCAGCGGACCGGACAGGTCCGGATGGGAGCAGTACTTC. Its translation is CASGPDRSGWEQYF.

V is TRBV10-3 and J is TRBJ2-1, with a weak D call TRBD2 (5 bases). The CDR3 runs 15 residues. Germline CDR1 is ENHRY and CDR2 is SYGVKD. V lost 8 bases and J lost 2, with 16 bases in between. CDR3 in amino acids: CAIGGDRGAYNEQFF. Written as DNA, the CDR3 is TGTGCCATCGGAGGAGACCGGGGAGCCTACAATGAGCAGTTCTTC.

The V gene is TRBV4-3, the J gene TRBJ1-2, with D uncertain. V lost 1 base to trimming and J lost 0 bases, with 6 bases between them. Germline CDR1 reads LGHNA; CDR2 reads YSLEER. CDR3 size: 14 residues. The CDR3 region is CASSQGGTNYGYTF. CDR3 nucleotide sequence: TGCGCCAGCAGCCAAGGAGGTACTAACTATGGCTACACCTTC.

This chain connects TRBV1 to TRBJ2-7; the tabulated D call, TRBD2, remains unverified against the DNA. TRBV1 is a pseudogene segment. CDR3 length: 18 residues. DNA for the CDR3: TGCACCAGCAGCCGATCCCGACTAGCGGGAGGGTACTCCTACGAGCAGTACTTC. The encoded protein is CTSSRSRLAGGYSYEQYF.